Listed below are T cell receptor beta chains from one sample, sequenced in a study of early T cells in non-severe SARS-CoV-2 infection. TCRdb itself ran the 5' RACE reads through MiXCR, one entry per CDR3 protein. The sample lists over 100,000 distinct CDR3 sequences; 13% were seen once. The sequenced material came from whole blood. The receptors come from an adult who was a healthcare worker with PCR-confirmed SARS-CoV-2 infection or an uninfected control (not recorded which). Each CDR3 is given with its conserved first and last residue. The order of the fields is V gene, clone size, J gene, D gene, CDR3 DNA, CDR3 protein. A D gene is named only where the DNA matches it firmly. For some rows the clone size is stated as once, few or many, or as a class when expanded; others skip it.

V gene: TRBV11-2
clone size: many
J gene: TRBJ2-1
D gene: TRBD2
CDR3 DNA: TGTGCCAGCAGCTTAGGCGGGAGGGCCCTCTTTGGGAATGAGCAGTTCTTC
CDR3 protein: CASSLGGRALFGNEQFF

V gene: TRBV5-1
clone size: few
J gene: TRBJ1-6
D gene: .
CDR3 DNA: TGCGCCAGCAGCTTGGAGCCCGGAAATATCGGGTCACCCCTCCACTTT
CDR3 protein: CASSLEPGNIGSPLHF

V gene: TRBV1
clone size: few
J gene: TRBJ2-1
D gene: .
CDR3 DNA: TGCACCAACCGGGACAGGGGTTACAATGAGCAGTTCTTC
CDR3 protein: CTNRDRGYNEQFF

V gene: TRBV5-1
clone size: few
J gene: TRBJ2-5
D gene: TRBD1
CDR3 DNA: TGCGCCAGCAGCTCGACAGGGCAAGAGACCCAGTACTTC
CDR3 protein: CASSSTGQETQYF

V gene: TRBV28
clone size: many
J gene: TRBJ2-1
D gene: TRBD2
CDR3 DNA: TGTGCCAGCAGTCCGTCGTCTAGCGGGAGCTACTACAATGAGCAGTTCTTC
CDR3 protein: CASSPSSSGSYYNEQFF

V gene: TRBV28
clone size: many
J gene: TRBJ2-1
D gene: TRBD2
CDR3 DNA: TGTGCCAGCAGCCCCCCCCGCGGGAGCGGTACCTACAATGAGCAGTTCTTC
CDR3 protein: CASSPPRGSGTYNEQFF

V gene: TRBV7-8
clone size: .
J gene: TRBJ1-5
D gene: .
CDR3 DNA: TGTGCCAGCAGCTCGGCGGGGTTTAGCAATCAGCCCCAGCATTTT
CDR3 protein: CASSSAGFSNQPQHF

V gene: TRBV2
clone size: .
J gene: TRBJ2-5
D gene: .
CDR3 DNA: TGTGCCAGCAGTACTACACATCCCCGGCAGGAGACCCAGTACTTC
CDR3 protein: CASSTTHPRQETQYF

V gene: TRBV20-1
clone size: many
J gene: TRBJ2-7
D gene: TRBD2
CDR3 DNA: TGCAGTGCTAGCTATATCCTAGCGGGGGGGACCTACGAGCAGTACTTC
CDR3 protein: CSASYILAGGTYEQYF

V gene: TRBV19
clone size: .
J gene: TRBJ2-7
D gene: TRBD1
CDR3 DNA: TGTGCCAGCTCCCGGGACAGCTCCTACGAGCAGTACTTC
CDR3 protein: CASSRDSSYEQYF

V gene: TRBV7-9
clone size: many
J gene: TRBJ1-2
D gene: TRBD1
CDR3 DNA: TGTGCCAGCAGCTTATCAAGCAGGGGGAACTATGGCTACACCTTC
CDR3 protein: CASSLSSRGNYGYTF

V gene: TRBV20-1
clone size: .
J gene: TRBJ1-2
D gene: TRBD1
CDR3 DNA: TGCAGTGCTAGAGACTTTGCGGGACAGGGAAACTATGGCTACACCTTC
CDR3 protein: CSARDFAGQGNYGYTF

V gene: TRBV21-1
clone size: many
J gene: TRBJ2-3
D gene: .
CDR3 DNA: TGTGCCAGCAGCCCAGGGACGGACACAGATACGCAGTATTTT
CDR3 protein: CASSPGTDTDTQYF

V gene: TRBV4-1
clone size: .
J gene: TRBJ1-3
D gene: .
CDR3 DNA: TGCGCCAGCAGCCAACCATCGACAGGAAACACCATATATTTT
CDR3 protein: CASSQPSTGNTIYF

V gene: TRBV20-1
clone size: few
J gene: TRBJ1-2
D gene: .
CDR3 DNA: TGCAGTGCTCCCAACCGGGACCTTTACACCTTC
CDR3 protein: CSAPNRDLYTF